A selection of T cell receptor beta chains follows, all from one sample in a study of identifying expanded T cells in peripheral blood. Method: immunoSEQ multiplex PCR; TCRdb's copy keeps in-frame clones and lacks some. Counted here are under 85,000 clones, 84% occurring once; the ten biggest clones make up around 20%. Sequencing was carried out using blood. These receptor sequences come from a person aged 18-70 years in good health. CDR3s include the opening cysteine and the closing phenylalanine or tryptophan. The order of the fields is clone size, D gene, J gene, V gene, CDR3 DNA, CDR3 protein. The D gene is left open where the match is weak. Not all rows give a size; the values are once, few, many and, for expanded clones, a class.

- - TRBJ1-5 TRBV5-4 TGTGCCAGCAGCCCGGACAGCAATCAGCCCCAGCATTTT CASSPDSNQPQHF
- - TRBJ1-1 TRBV27 TGTGCCAGCAGTTCAATACAGGGAATTGAAGCTTTCTTT CASSSIQGIEAFF
- TRBD2 TRBJ2-5 TRBV27 TGTGCCAGCAGTTCAAACCCCGGACTAGCGGGAGAGACCCAGTACTTC CASSSNPGLAGETQYF
- TRBD1 TRBJ1-2 TRBV6-5 TGTGCCAGCAGTTATCACAACAGGGGTTCCTATGGCTACACCTTC CASSYHNRGSYGYTF
- - TRBJ2-2 TRBV7-2 TGTGCCAGCAGCCGCGACACAAACACCGGGGAGCTGTTTTTT CASSRDTNTGELFF
few TRBD1 TRBJ1-1 TRBV28 TGTGCCAGCCGGCAATTCGGGACAGCGCAAGCTTTCTTT CASRQFGTAQAFF
- TRBD2 TRBJ2-1 TRBV13 TGTGCCAGCAGCTTAGGGACTAGCGGGAGTATGAATGAGCAGTTCTTC CASSLGTSGSMNEQFF
- TRBD1 TRBJ1-4 TRBV7-2 TGTGCCAGCAGCTTAAAGGACAGGGGTGTTCAAAAACTGTTTTTT CASSLKDRGVQKLFF
- - TRBJ2-7 TRBV7-9 TGTGCCAGCAGCTCCTTTCCGGGAGCGGGCACCGAGCAGTACTTC CASSSFPGAGTEQYF
- - TRBJ2-1 TRBV7-3 TGTGCCAGCAGCCTGGCCCCGGACGGGAGTGAGCAGTTCTTC CASSLAPDGSEQFF
- - TRBJ1-4 TRBV29-1 TGCAGCGTTGGGCAGGGGCGGTCTAATGAAAAACTGTTTTTT CSVGQGRSNEKLFF
- - TRBJ2-5 TRBV25-1 TGTGCCAGCGAGGACCCAATCTCGGAGACCCAGTACTTC CASEDPISETQYF
- - TRBJ2-5 TRBV19 TGTGCCAGTAGTATAAGACTGACGGAAGAGACCCAGTACTTC CASSIRLTEETQYF
- - TRBJ2-4 TRBV6-1 TGTGCCAGCAGGGGGGGGCCGACGGCCAAAAACATTCAGTACTTC CASRGGPTAKNIQYF
- - TRBJ2-1 TRBV6-6 TGTGCCAGCATATCCAGCGGAGCAGACAATGAGCAGTTCTTC CASISSGADNEQFF
once TRBD2 TRBJ2-5 TRBV9 TGTGCCAGCAGCGTAGGCAGTGCCGGGAGGGAGACCCAGTACTTC CASSVGSAGRETQYF
once TRBD2 TRBJ2-3 TRBV28 TGTGCCAGCACCATACTAGCGGGAGGTCGGGATACGCAGTATTTT CASTILAGGRDTQYF
- TRBD1 TRBJ2-2 TRBV25-1 TGTGCCAGCAGTGAGGGCAGGGGGCGCTTCTCGGGCGGGGAGCTGTTTTTT CASSEGRGRFSGGELFF
- - TRBJ2-1 TRBV7-9 TGTGCCAGCAGCTTAGTGAGAGGAGGGAGAGTCTTGCACAATGAGCAGTTCTTC CASSLVRGGRVLHNEQFF
- TRBD1 TRBJ1-1 TRBV9 TGTGCCAGCAGCGTAGCAGGACAGGGGTCGAACACTGAAGCTTTCTTT CASSVAGQGSNTEAFF
medium-sized - TRBJ1-1 TRBV30 TGTGCCTGGAGTCGGGACGGCTATGAAGCTTTCTTT CAWSRDGYEAFF
- - TRBJ2-1 TRBV5-1 TGCGCCAGCAGCTTGGCCGAAGGCAATGAGCAGTTCTTC CASSLAEGNEQFF
few - TRBJ1-1 TRBV29-1 TGCAGCGTTGAAGGGGTCGATGGGGTGAACACTGAAGCTTTCTTT CSVEGVDGVNTEAFF
- - TRBJ2-7 TRBV14 TGTGCCAGCAGCAAAGACGCCGACTCCTACGAGCAGTACTTC CASSKDADSYEQYF
- TRBD1 TRBJ2-3 TRBV4-3 TGCGCCAGCAGCCAACAACAGGGGGCAGATACGCAGTATTTT CASSQQQGADTQYF
few - TRBJ1-1 TRBV4-1 TGCGCCAGCAGCCGAGATTGGACCATGAACACTGAAGCTTTCTTT CASSRDWTMNTEAFF
few - TRBJ2-1 TRBV7-2 TGTGCCAGCAGCCCGCCCCTCCCTGAGCAGTTCTTC CASSPPLPEQFF
- - TRBJ1-2 TRBV10-1 TGCGCCAGCAGTGACCTATATCTTGTAAACTATGGCTACACCTTC CASSDLYLVNYGYTF
- TRBD1 TRBJ1-1 TRBV5-4 TGTGCCAGCAGCGTAGGACAGGGTATTATAACTGAAGCTTTCTTT CASSVGQGIITEAFF
once - TRBJ2-1 TRBV20-1 TGCAGTGCGAAGGTACAAGAGCAGTTCTTC CSAKVQEQFF
- TRBD1 TRBJ2-6 TRBV15 TGTGCCACCAGTAGGACAGGGCGCTCTGGGGCCAACGTCCTGACTTTC CATSRTGRSGANVLTF
- TRBD2 TRBJ2-3 TRBV19 TGTGCCAGTTCCCGGACTAGCGGGACCGGGAGGGATACGCAGTATTTT CASSRTSGTGRDTQYF
once TRBD1 TRBJ2-6 TRBV19 TGTGCCAGCACACAGGGGATTGGGGCCAACGTCCTGACTTTC CASTQGIGANVLTF
- - TRBJ2-3 TRBV18 TGTGCCAGCTCACCTATGGCGGGGCGAATAGATACGCAGTATTTT CASSPMAGRIDTQYF
- TRBD1 TRBJ1-1 TRBV28 TGTGCCAGCAGTTTAGGGGACAGGGCCGGCACTGAAGCTTTCTTT CASSLGDRAGTEAFF
- - TRBJ1-3 TRBV7-9 TGTGCCAGCAGCTTTCGGGACTTGGGGGTCGCTGGAAACACCATATATTTT CASSFRDLGVAGNTIYF
- - TRBJ1-4 TRBV21-1 TGTGCCAGCAGCAAGATGCCAACTAATGAAAAACTGTTTTTT CASSKMPTNEKLFF
- - TRBJ2-7 TRBV7-2 TGTGCCAGCAGCCCGTCGAGGGACTCCTACGAGCAGTACTTC CASSPSRDSYEQYF
once - TRBJ2-7 TRBV9 TGTGCCAGCAGCGGGACCTCTTTTTACGAGCAGTACTTC CASSGTSFYEQYF
- - TRBJ2-1 TRBV29-1 TGCAGCGTTGTACGGGGGATCTACAATGAGCAGTTCTTC CSVVRGIYNEQFF
- TRBD2 TRBJ2-7 TRBV19 TGTGCCACCTCCCCCCTAGCGGGGGGATACGAGCAGTACTTC CATSPLAGGYEQYF
- - TRBJ2-7 TRBV7-2 TGTGCCAGCAGCTTAGGGAGGACCGGTTCCTACGAGCAGTACTTC CASSLGRTGSYEQYF
- - TRBJ2-1 TRBV7-3 TGTGCCAGCAGCTCCGGCAATTCTGTCAATGAGCAGTTCTTC CASSSGNSVNEQFF
- - TRBJ1-5 TRBV2 TGTGCCAGCACGATTAGCAATCAGCCCCAGCATTTT CASTISNQPQHF
- - TRBJ2-7 TRBV10-3 TGTGCCATCGGCGCAGGGGAGGCGGAGGAGCAGTACTTC CAIGAGEAEEQYF
medium-sized - TRBJ2-7 TRBV13 TGTGCCAGCAGCCCCCAACGGCCCTACGAGCAGTACTTC CASSPQRPYEQYF
- TRBD2 TRBJ2-7 TRBV5-1 TGCGCCAGCAGCTCCCCCGCGAGCGGGGGAACCAACGAGCAGTACTTC CASSSPASGGTNEQYF
- - TRBJ1-2 TRBV2 TGTGCCAGCAGTGAAGTCGGGACGTCAAACTATGGCTACACCTTC CASSEVGTSNYGYTF
- - TRBJ1-1 TRBV5-6 TGTGCCAGCAGCAACCCGAACACTGAAGCTTTCTTT CASSNPNTEAFF
- - TRBJ2-1 TRBV6-5 TGTGCCAGCAGTTACAAGGCGGCTCCCTCCTACAATGAGCAGTTCTTC CASSYKAAPSYNEQFF
- TRBD1 TRBJ2-1 TRBV7-2 TGTGCCAGCAGCTTCCGGGACAGGGTCTACAATGAGCAGTTCTTC CASSFRDRVYNEQFF
- TRBD2 TRBJ2-3 TRBV13 TGTGCCAGCAGGACTAGCGGCACAGATACGCAGTATTTT CASRTSGTDTQYF
- TRBD1 TRBJ2-1 TRBV6-1 TGTGCCAGCAGGCCCCGGGACAGGGGGTGGAATGAGCAGTTCTTC CASRPRDRGWNEQFF
- TRBD2 TRBJ2-3 TRBV29-1 TGCAGCGTTGATGGGGGGGACGATACGCAGTATTTT CSVDGGDDTQYF
- - TRBJ2-1 TRBV7-3 TGTGCCAGCAGCATTAGCGGAGTCTCCTACAATGAGCAGTTCTTC CASSISGVSYNEQFF